This T cell receptor (beta chain) was captured by sequencing in a study of T cell repertoires in cytomegalovirus infection. Overall study: CMV epitopes used comprised recently identified HLA-C-restricted ones and well-studied HLA-B-restricted ones. Public TCR beta signatures provided an indication of both CMV infection and a matching HLA type. Findings and limits, study-wide: HLA-C-restricted CMV clonotypes gave the most frequent clonotype in two of eight donors. CMV carriers with the relevant HLA were identified by cumulative public TCR beta family frequency.

One entry per CDR3 protein results from TCRdb running MiXCR on the reads. The sample holds about 130,000 distinct CDR3 sequences, more than 30% seen once. To note about this clonotype: Its cognate antigen is unknown.

Trimming shortened V by 4 bases and J by 6 bases, and 17 bases separated the two germline ends. The CDR3 is 14 amino acids. Germline assignment: CDR1 SGHDT and CDR2 YYEEEE. The rearrangement joins TRBV5-6 to TRBJ2-7; tentatively, D is TRBD1 or TRBD2 (5 bases each). Sequenced here: CD8+ T cells from cultured PBMCs, sampled from culture after CMV antigen stimulation. This receptor was obtained from a human donor in good health (CMV status not recorded). Some clones in this sample may be carry-over from other donors' samples. CDR3 bases: TGTGCCAGCAGCCCCGGGACCCCAGCCGGCGAGCAGTACTTC. This encodes CASSPGTPAGEQYF.